This is a list of T cell receptor beta chains from one sample in a study. Using its own MiXCR run on the 5' RACE reads, TCRdb lists one record per CDR3 protein. In the table there are approximately 9,000 distinct CDR3 sequences, roughly 34% of which are singletons. The sequencing input was Tregs sorted from blood. These receptors came from a female donor with breast cancer. Each CDR3 is given with its conserved first and last residue. The D gene is left open where the match is weak. A row's size may be missing; if present it is once, few, many or a size class.

cdr3_nt | cdr3_aa | d_call | v_call | clone_size | j_call
TGTGCCAGCAGTTCCCTCACCGGGACAGGGGTGCGAGAGACCCAGTACTTC | CASSSLTGTGVRETQYF | TRBD1 | TRBV27 | . | TRBJ2-5
TGTGCCAGCACCCATAGCGGGGGAGATACGCAGTATTTT | CASTHSGGDTQYF | TRBD2 | TRBV7-2 | . | TRBJ2-3
TGTGCCAGCAGCCAAGGGGGAACAGGGCGGACCGGGCAGCCCCAGCATTTT | CASSQGGTGRTGQPQHF | . | TRBV4-2 | medium-sized | TRBJ1-5
TGTGCCAGCAGCCAACTGGGTGGGGGTACGAGGGACAATGAGCAGTTCTTC | CASSQLGGGTRDNEQFF | . | TRBV4-2 | . | TRBJ2-1
TGCAGTGCTAGAGGAGAGGGCCTTGGGGAGACCCAGTACTTC | CSARGEGLGETQYF | . | TRBV20-1 | medium-sized | TRBJ2-5
TGCAGTGCTACACAACTCACGCACTTGAACACTGAAGCTTTCTTT | CSATQLTHLNTEAFF | . | TRBV20-1 | medium-sized | TRBJ1-1
TGCAGTGCTAGAGATACGACAGGGAGGAACACTGAAGCTTTCTTT | CSARDTTGRNTEAFF | TRBD1 | TRBV20-1 | . | TRBJ1-1
TGTGCCAGCAGTGCACAGGGGAATATGCACACTGAAGCTTTCTTT | CASSAQGNMHTEAFF | TRBD1 | TRBV25-1 | . | TRBJ1-1
TGTGCCAGCAGCCGCGTCGGGGGCCTAGGGGCAGACACTGAAGCTTTCTTT | CASSRVGGLGADTEAFF | . | TRBV6-5 | few | TRBJ1-1
TGCATCGTAAGGGAGACGGATGGCTACACCTTC | CIVRETDGYTF | . | TRBV29-1 | . | TRBJ1-2
TGCAGTGCTAGAGTGGGGACAGGTCGTTTTGGAAACACCATATATTTT | CSARVGTGRFGNTIYF | TRBD1 | TRBV20-1 | . | TRBJ1-3
TGTGCCATCAGCACAGGGGGAACCTCCGGTGAGCTGTTTTTT | CAISTGGTSGELFF | TRBD1 | TRBV10-3 | . | TRBJ2-2
TGTGCCAGCAGTCCCGCTGCGGCGGGAGGACTCTTGGAGCAGTACTTC | CASSPAAAGGLLEQYF | TRBD2 | TRBV28 | medium-sized | TRBJ2-7
TGCGCCAGCGGCCAATCCGGGACAGGGGGGGAAAAACTGTTTTTT | CASGQSGTGGEKLFF | TRBD1 | TRBV4-3 | . | TRBJ1-4
TGCGCCAGCAGCTTGGGACTAGAGGGCGGAGAGACCCAGTACTTC | CASSLGLEGGETQYF | . | TRBV5-1 | medium-sized | TRBJ2-5
TGTGCCAGCAGTTACGAAGGGACAGGGGGGGATACGCAGTATTTT | CASSYEGTGGDTQYF | TRBD1 | TRBV6-5 | medium-sized | TRBJ2-3
TGTGCCAGCAGTTTGGTCGTGAAAAACATTCAGTACTTC | CASSLVVKNIQYF | . | TRBV12-3/TRBV12-4 | . | TRBJ2-4
TGTGCCAGCAGCTTAGAATTTGTGCGCAACACTGAAGCTTTCTTT | CASSLEFVRNTEAFF | . | TRBV11-2 | few | TRBJ1-1
TGTGCCAGCAGCGGACGGGCAGATCAGCCCCAGCATTTT | CASSGRADQPQHF | . | TRBV12-3/TRBV12-4 | few | TRBJ1-5
TGTGCCTGCACCACCGCCTCGAACACCGGGGAGCTGTTTTTT | CACTTASNTGELFF | . | TRBV7-6 | . | TRBJ2-2
TGTGCCTTAAAACAGGGGGACGGCTACACCTTC | CALKQGDGYTF | TRBD1 | TRBV30 | . | TRBJ1-2
TGTGCCAGCACGCGAGACAGGGGGGGAACTGAAGCTTTCTTT | CASTRDRGGTEAFF | TRBD1 | TRBV6-1 | medium-sized | TRBJ1-1
TGTGCCTGGAGTGCTTTGCGGGGGCCCTGCGAGCAGTACTTC | CAWSALRGPCEQYF | . | TRBV30 | . | TRBJ2-7
TGCGCCAGCAGCCAAGATCAGAGAGCCATCTATGGCTACACCTTC | CASSQDQRAIYGYTF | . | TRBV4-3 | medium-sized | TRBJ1-2
TGTGCCACCAGTGATTACAGGGACACCGGGGAGCTGTTTTTT | CATSDYRDTGELFF | . | TRBV24-1 | . | TRBJ2-2
TGTGCCATCGCGGACAGCCGAACGGGAAACACCATATATTTT | CAIADSRTGNTIYF | . | TRBV10-3 | . | TRBJ1-3
TGTGCCAGCAGTTCCGCTCTGAGGACTGAAGCTTTCTTT | CASSSALRTEAFF | . | TRBV6-2/TRBV6-3 | medium-sized | TRBJ1-1
TGTGCCAGCAGCCGAAATCAGGGAGTCTGGGCCAACGTCCTGACTTTC | CASSRNQGVWANVLTF | . | TRBV3-1 | . | TRBJ2-6
TGTGCCAGCAGCTTAGTCAGGCCTGGGGCCAAAAACATTCAGTACTTC | CASSLVRPGAKNIQYF | . | TRBV7-6 | . | TRBJ2-4
TGCAGTGCGCGCGTACTAGGGAATACGCAGTATTTT | CSARVLGNTQYF | . | TRBV20-1 | . | TRBJ2-3
TGCGCCAGCAGCCGACAGGGAACTCAGCGTGAAGCTTTCTTT | CASSRQGTQREAFF | TRBD1 | TRBV4-3 | medium-sized | TRBJ1-1
TGTGCCAGTCGGTCGTTGTACGAGCAGTACTTC | CASRSLYEQYF | . | TRBV6-5 | . | TRBJ2-7
TGCAGTGCTACCCGAAGTGACAGGGTGCAAGAGACCCAGTACTTC | CSATRSDRVQETQYF | TRBD1 | TRBV20-1 | . | TRBJ2-5
TGCAGTGCCCAGGTGGCCACAGCGGACCATGGCTACACCTTC | CSAQVATADHGYTF | . | TRBV20-1 | . | TRBJ1-2
TGTGCCAGCAGTTACCCCGGACTAGCAGGAGAGCAGTTCTTC | CASSYPGLAGEQFF | TRBD2 | TRBV6-2/TRBV6-3 | few | TRBJ2-1
TGTGCCATCAGCGCGACGGCCACAGATACGCAGTATTTT | CAISATATDTQYF | . | TRBV10-3 | few | TRBJ2-3
TGTGCCAGCAGCTTAAGACTAGCGGGAGGGCCGAAGTTCTTC | CASSLRLAGGPKFF | TRBD2 | TRBV7-9 | few | TRBJ2-1
TGTGCCAGCTCACCAAAACCCCGGGACAGCCTCTACGAGCAGTACTTC | CASSPKPRDSLYEQYF | TRBD1 | TRBV18 | few | TRBJ2-7
TGCGCCAGCAGCTTGGCTTGGAGCACAGATACGCAGTATTTT | CASSLAWSTDTQYF | . | TRBV5-1 | . | TRBJ2-3
TGTGCCAGCAGCTTAGAGAGCGGGAGATCTGGCAATGAGCAGTTCTTC | CASSLESGRSGNEQFF | TRBD2 | TRBV7-6 | medium-sized | TRBJ2-1
TGCGCCAGCAGCCAAGGACGCATCTATGGCTACACCTTC | CASSQGRIYGYTF | . | TRBV5-1 | . | TRBJ1-2
TGTGCCAGCAGTTTGGGTCTGGGACGGCTTAGCACAGATACGCAGTATTTT | CASSLGLGRLSTDTQYF | . | TRBV12-3/TRBV12-4 | . | TRBJ2-3
TGTGCCAGCAGTGATTCGCCCGGGAGGGGAACCGGGGAGCTGTTTTTT | CASSDSPGRGTGELFF | TRBD2 | TRBV6-4 | medium-sized | TRBJ2-2
TGTGCCAGCAGCTTGCCACTAGCGATGGTCAATGAGCAGTTCTTC | CASSLPLAMVNEQFF | TRBD2 | TRBV5-4 | . | TRBJ2-1
TGTGCCAGCAGTCGGTACAGGGATGGCTACACCTTC | CASSRYRDGYTF | . | TRBV6-2/TRBV6-3 | . | TRBJ1-2
TGTGCCAGCAGTTTCTCGCGACCCGGGACAGGGCGAAGTTCTGGGGCCAACGTCCTGACTTTC | CASSFSRPGTGRSSGANVLTF | TRBD1 | TRBV12-3/TRBV12-4 | . | TRBJ2-6
. | CASSFYICSASPLAGVYNEQFF | . | TRBV5-6 | . | TRBJ2-1
TGTGCCAGCAGTTACTACGGAGGCACCGGGGAGCTGTTTTTT | CASSYYGGTGELFF | . | TRBV6-5 | . | TRBJ2-2